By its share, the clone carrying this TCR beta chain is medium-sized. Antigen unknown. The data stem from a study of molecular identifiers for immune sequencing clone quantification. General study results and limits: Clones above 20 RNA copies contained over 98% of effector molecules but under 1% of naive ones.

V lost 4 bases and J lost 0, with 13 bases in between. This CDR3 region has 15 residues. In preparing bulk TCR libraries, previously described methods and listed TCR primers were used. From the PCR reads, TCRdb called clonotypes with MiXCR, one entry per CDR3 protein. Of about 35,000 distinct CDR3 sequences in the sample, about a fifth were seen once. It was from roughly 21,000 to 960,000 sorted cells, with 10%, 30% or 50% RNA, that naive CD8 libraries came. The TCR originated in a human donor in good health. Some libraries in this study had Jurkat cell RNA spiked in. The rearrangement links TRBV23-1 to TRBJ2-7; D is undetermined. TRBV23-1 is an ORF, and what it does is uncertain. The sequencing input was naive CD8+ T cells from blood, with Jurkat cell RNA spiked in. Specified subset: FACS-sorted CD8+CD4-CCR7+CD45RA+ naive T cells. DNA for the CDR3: TGCGCCAGCAGTCCAACGCCTGGGCCCTCCTACGAGCAGTACTTC. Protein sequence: CASSPTPGPSYEQYF.